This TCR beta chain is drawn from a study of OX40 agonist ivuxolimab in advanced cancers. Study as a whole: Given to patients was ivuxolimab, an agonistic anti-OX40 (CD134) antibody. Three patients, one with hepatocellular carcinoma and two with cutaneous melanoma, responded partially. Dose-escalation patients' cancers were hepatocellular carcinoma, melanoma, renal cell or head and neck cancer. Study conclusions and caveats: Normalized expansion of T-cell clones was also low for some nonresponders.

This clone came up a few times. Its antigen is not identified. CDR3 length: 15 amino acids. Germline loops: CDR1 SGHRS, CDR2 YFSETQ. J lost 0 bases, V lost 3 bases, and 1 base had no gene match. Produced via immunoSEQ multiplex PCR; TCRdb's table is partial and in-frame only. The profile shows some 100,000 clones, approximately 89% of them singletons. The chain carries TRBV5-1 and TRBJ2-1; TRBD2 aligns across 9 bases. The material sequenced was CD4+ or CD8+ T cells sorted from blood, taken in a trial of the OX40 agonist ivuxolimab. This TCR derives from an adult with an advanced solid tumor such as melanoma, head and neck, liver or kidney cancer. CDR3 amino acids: CASSSSGNSYNEQFF. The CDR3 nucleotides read TGCGCCAGCAGCTCTAGCGGGAACTCCTACAATGAGCAGTTCTTC.